The clone carrying this T cell receptor (beta chain) was seen just once. The ends were cut back, 0 bases at V and 0 bases at J, with 6 bases in the middle. The CDR3 has 14 amino acids. CDR1 is SGHRS and CDR2 is YFSETQ in the germline V gene. This sample is part of a study of cytomegalovirus exposure and HLA in healthy donors. Study-level background: Clustering assigned 81% of the approximately 390 genotyped donors to the Caucasian-associated ancestry cluster.

Primers: 60 Vbeta forward and 13 Jbeta reverse. Data came from immunoSEQ multiplex PCR; TCRdb stores just in-frame clones and leaves some out. This sample has 75,000 to 100,000 clones, with around 77% found just once. This clonotype was sampled from a man between 35 and 55 years old in good health and CMV-seronegative. Sequencing was done on a sample of PBMCs. This chain joins TRBV5-1 and TRBJ1-1; D is uncertain. CDR3 bases: TGCGCCAGCAGCTTGGGAGCTTTGAACACTGAAGCTTTCTTT. Protein sequence: CASSLGALNTEAFF.